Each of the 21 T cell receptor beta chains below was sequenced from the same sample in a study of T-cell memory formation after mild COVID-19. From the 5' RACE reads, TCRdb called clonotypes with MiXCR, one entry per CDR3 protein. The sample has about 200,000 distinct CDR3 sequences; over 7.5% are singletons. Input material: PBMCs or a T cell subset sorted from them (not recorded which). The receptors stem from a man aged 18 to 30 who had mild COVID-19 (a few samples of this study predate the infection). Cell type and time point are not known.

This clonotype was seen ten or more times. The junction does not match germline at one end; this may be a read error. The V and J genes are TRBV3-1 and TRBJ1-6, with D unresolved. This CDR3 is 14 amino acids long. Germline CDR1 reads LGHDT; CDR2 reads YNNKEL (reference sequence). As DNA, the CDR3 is TGTGCCAGCAGCCTTACATCCTCTAATTCACCCCTCCACTTT. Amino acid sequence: CASSLTSSNSPLHF.

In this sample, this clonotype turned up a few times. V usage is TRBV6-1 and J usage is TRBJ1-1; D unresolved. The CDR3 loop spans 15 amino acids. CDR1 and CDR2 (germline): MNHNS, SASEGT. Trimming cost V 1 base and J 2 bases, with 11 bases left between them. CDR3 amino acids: CASSEGAAGNTEAFF. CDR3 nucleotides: TGTGCCAGCAGTGAAGGGGCAGCCGGCAACACTGAAGCTTTCTTT.

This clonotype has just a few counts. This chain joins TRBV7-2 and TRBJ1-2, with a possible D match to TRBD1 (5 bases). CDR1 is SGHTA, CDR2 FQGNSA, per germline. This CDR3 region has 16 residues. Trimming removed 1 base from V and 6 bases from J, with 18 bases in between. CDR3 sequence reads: CASSLGSRVGGHGYTF. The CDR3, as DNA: TGTGCCAGCAGCTTAGGCAGCAGGGTCGGTGGCCATGGCTACACCTTC.

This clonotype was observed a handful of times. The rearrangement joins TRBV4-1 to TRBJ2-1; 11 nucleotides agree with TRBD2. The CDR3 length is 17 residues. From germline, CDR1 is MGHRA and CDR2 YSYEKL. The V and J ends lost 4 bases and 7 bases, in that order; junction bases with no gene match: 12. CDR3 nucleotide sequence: TGCGCCAGCAGCCGCCAGACTAGCGGGGACTATAGGAATGAGCAGTTCTTC. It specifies CASSRQTSGDYRNEQFF.

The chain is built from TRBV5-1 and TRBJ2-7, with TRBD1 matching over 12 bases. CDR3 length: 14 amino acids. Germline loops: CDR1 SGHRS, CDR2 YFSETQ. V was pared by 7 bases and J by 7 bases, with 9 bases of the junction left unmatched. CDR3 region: CASERGQGAREQYF. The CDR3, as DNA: TGCGCCAGCGAGAGGGGACAGGGGGCGCGGGAGCAGTACTTC.

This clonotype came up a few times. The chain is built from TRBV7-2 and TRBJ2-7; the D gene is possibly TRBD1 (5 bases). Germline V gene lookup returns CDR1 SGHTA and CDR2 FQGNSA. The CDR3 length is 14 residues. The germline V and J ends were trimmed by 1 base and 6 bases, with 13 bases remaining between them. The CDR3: CASSLDPGSREQYF. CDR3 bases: TGTGCCAGCAGCTTAGATCCAGGGTCACGCGAGCAGTACTTC.

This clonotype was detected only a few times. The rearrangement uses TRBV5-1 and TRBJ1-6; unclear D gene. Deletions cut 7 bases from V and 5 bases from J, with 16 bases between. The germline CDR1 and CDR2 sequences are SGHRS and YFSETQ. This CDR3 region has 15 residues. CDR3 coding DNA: TGCGCCAGCCGCCTAAGGGTGAGTGATAATTCACCCCTCCACTTT. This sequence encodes CASRLRVSDNSPLHF.

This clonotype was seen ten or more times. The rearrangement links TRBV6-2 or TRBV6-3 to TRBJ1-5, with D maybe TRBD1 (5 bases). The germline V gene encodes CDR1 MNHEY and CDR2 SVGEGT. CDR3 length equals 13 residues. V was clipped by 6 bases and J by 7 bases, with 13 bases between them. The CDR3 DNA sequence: TGTGCCAGCAGCGCCTTAGGGGAACAGCCCCAGCATTTT. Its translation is CASSALGEQPQHF.

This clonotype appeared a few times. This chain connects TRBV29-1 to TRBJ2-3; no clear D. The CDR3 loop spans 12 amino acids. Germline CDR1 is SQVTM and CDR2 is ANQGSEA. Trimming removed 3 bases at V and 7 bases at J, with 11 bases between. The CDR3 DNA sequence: TGCAGCGTTGATCAGAGGAGCAATACGCAGTATTTT. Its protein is CSVDQRSNTQYF.

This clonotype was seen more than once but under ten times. CDR3 nucleotide sequence: TGTGCCAGCACCGAAGGTGACGGGGGGGTCGAAGATACGCAGTATTTT. This sequence encodes CASTEGDGGVEDTQYF. This sequence joins TRBV2 and TRBJ2-3; 8 bases match TRBD2. The V segment lost 7 bases and the J segment 5 bases; nucleotides outside the gene matches: 14. This CDR3 has 16 residues. The germline V gene encodes CDR1 SNHLY and CDR2 FYNNEI.

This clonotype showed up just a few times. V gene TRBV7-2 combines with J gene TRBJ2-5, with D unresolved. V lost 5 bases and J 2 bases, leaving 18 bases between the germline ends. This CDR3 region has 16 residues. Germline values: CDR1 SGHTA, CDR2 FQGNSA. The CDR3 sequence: CASSPDRPSPQETQYF. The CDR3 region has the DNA TGTGCCAGCAGCCCCGACCGCCCCAGTCCTCAAGAGACCCAGTACTTC.

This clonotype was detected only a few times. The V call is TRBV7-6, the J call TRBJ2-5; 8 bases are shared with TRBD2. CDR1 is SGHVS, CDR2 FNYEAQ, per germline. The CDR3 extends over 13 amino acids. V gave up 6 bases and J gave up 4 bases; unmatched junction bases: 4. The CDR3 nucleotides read TGTGCCAGCAGATTCGCGGGGGGAGAGACCCAGTACTTC. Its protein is CASRFAGGETQYF.

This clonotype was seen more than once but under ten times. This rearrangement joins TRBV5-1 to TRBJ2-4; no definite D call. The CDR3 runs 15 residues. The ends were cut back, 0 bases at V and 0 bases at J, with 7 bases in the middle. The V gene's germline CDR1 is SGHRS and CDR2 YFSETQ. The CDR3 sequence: CASSLDLLAKNIQYF. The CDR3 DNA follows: TGCGCCAGCAGCTTGGACCTCCTAGCCAAAAACATTCAGTACTTC.

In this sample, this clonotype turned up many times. CDR3 bases: TGTGCCAGCAGTAGGTCCGGTTATACCTACGAGCAGTACTTC. Its translation is CASSRSGYTYEQYF. The gene calls are TRBV27 and TRBJ2-7; D call uncertain. Germline V lookup: CDR1 MNHEY, CDR2 SMNVEV (reference sequence). Trimming pared 5 bases from V and 2 bases from J, leaving 13 bases between. CDR3 length: 14 residues.

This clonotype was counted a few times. The CDR3 spells CASSQVTRELFF. The CDR3 DNA sequence: TGTGCCAGCAGCCAAGTTACCAGGGAGCTGTTTTTT. V is TRBV3-1 and J is TRBJ2-2; D unresolved. The V gene lost 1 base and the J gene lost 9 bases, with 6 bases spanning the gap. CDR1 is LGHDT, CDR2 YNNKEL, per germline (reference sequence). The CDR3 is made up of 12 amino acids.

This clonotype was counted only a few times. The CDR3 spells CAHGSSYQPQHF. CDR3 bases: TGTGCCCACGGCAGCTCCTATCAGCCCCAGCATTTT. V is TRBV6-2 or TRBV6-3 and J is TRBJ1-5; no definite D call. CDR1 and CDR2 (germline): MNHEY, SVGEGT. The CDR3 is made up of 12 amino acids. The ends were cut back, 11 bases at V and 5 bases at J, with 13 bases in the middle.

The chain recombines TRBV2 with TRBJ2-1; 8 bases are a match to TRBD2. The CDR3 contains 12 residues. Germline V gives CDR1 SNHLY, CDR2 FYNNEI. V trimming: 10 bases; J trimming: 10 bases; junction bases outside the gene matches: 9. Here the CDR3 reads CANRLALGEQFF. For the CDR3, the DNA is TGTGCCAACCGACTAGCGCTAGGGGAGCAGTTCTTC.

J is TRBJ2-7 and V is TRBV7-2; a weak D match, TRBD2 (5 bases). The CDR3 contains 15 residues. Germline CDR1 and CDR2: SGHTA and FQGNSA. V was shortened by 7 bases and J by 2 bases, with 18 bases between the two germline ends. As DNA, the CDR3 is TGTGCCAGCACCCCGGGGTCGGGGATCGCCTACGAGCAGTACTTC. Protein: CASTPGSGIAYEQYF. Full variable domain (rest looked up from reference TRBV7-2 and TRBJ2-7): GAGVSQSPSNKVTEKGKDVELRCDPISGHTALYWYRQSLGQGLEFLIYFQGNSAPDKSGLPSDRFSAERTGGSVSTLTIQRTQQEDSAVYLCASTPGSGIAYEQYFGPGTRLTVT.

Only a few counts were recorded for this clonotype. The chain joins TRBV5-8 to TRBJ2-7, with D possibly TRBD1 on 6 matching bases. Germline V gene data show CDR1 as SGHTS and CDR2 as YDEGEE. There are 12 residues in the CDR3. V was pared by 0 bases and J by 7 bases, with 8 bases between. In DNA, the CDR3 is TGTGCCAGCAGCTTGGGAGACAGGGAGCAGTACTTC. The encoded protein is CASSLGDREQYF.

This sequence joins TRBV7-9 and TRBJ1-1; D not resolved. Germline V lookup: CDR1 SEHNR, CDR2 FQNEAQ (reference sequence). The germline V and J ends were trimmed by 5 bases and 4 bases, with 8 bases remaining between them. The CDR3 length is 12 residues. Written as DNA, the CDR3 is TGTGCCAGCAGCCGGGTAGGCACTGAAGCTTTCTTT. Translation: CASSRVGTEAFF.

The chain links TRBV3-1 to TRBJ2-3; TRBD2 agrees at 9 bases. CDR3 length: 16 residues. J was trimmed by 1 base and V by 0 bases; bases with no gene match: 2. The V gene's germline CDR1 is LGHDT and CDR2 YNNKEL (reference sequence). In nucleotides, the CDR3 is TGTGCCAGCAGCCAAGACCCTAGCGGGGGCACAGATACGCAGTATTTT. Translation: CASSQDPSGGTDTQYF.